This record concerns one T cell receptor beta chain sequence. What it recognizes is unknown. This sample was included in a study of T cell responses to AZD1222 COVID-19 vaccine. Looking at the study overall: Second-dose intervals of approximately 4 or approximately 12 weeks were pooled.

Study-wide points: Among those given AZD1222, only five or six were seropositive at baseline. The donor group comprised mostly white British people and more females; the analysis possibly underestimated clonal diversity.

Generated by immunoSEQ multiplex PCR, the TCRdb table keeps only in-frame clones and is missing some. The sample contains 140,000 to 150,000 clones, 85% to 95% of which appear only once. V lost 0 bases and J lost 0, with 10 bases in between. Germline CDR1 reads SGHDT; CDR2 reads YYEEEE. The CDR3 loop spans 16 amino acids. The sequencing here drew on peripheral blood, taken on day 0 of AZD1222 vaccination. The V and J genes are TRBV5-6 and TRBJ1-5; D is uncertain. The source is an adult in good health. CDR3 protein: CASSLGAEYSNQPQHF. CDR3 sequence (DNA): TGTGCCAGCAGCTTGGGGGCGGAATATAGCAATCAGCCCCAGCATTTT.